A single sample gave rise to the 17 T cell receptor beta chains below, sequenced in a study of identical twins. TCRdb re-analysed the 5' RACE reads in MiXCR, keeping a single row per CDR3 protein. The table includes about 240,000 distinct CDR3 sequences, 10% to 15% detected once. The data also belong to a second study, concerning yellow fever vaccine responses in identical twins.

The specimen was memory (CD45RO+) T cells sorted from blood. The receptors derive from a woman aged 18-30 years in good health.

This chain uses TRBV7-2 with TRBJ1-6, with 7 bases aligning to TRBD1. The CDR3 is 14 residues long. CDR1 and CDR2 (germline): SGHTA, FQGNSA. The trim removed 6 bases at V and 6 bases at J, leaving 5 bases unmatched. This chain's CDR3 is CASRPGTANSPLHF. The CDR3, as DNA: TGTGCCAGCAGGCCCGGGACAGCTAATTCACCCCTCCACTTT.

The chain combines TRBV4-1 with TRBJ1-1; D is possibly TRBD1 (5 bases). V shed 0 bases and J shed 2 bases, with 13 bases lying between them. Germline assignment: CDR1 MGHRA and CDR2 YSYEKL. The CDR3 runs to 16 residues. The CDR3 here is CASSQDEWGINTEAFF. The CDR3 DNA is TGCGCCAGCAGCCAAGATGAATGGGGGATTAACACTGAAGCTTTCTTT.

This clonotype was seen more than once but under ten times. V usage is TRBV28 and J usage is TRBJ2-7, with TRBD1 identical over 9 bases. Germline-derived CDR1 and CDR2 are MDHEN and SYDVKM. CDR3 size: 16 residues. V gave up 5 bases and J gave up 5 bases; unmatched junction bases: 13. The CDR3 loop reads CASSEQGARFRNEQYF. The DNA of the CDR3 is TGTGCCAGCAGTGAACAGGGGGCTAGGTTTAGAAACGAGCAGTACTTC.

The chain has TRBV10-3 and TRBJ2-7; TRBD1 matches at 10 bases. Germline lookup yields CDR1 ENHRY and CDR2 SYGVKD. The CDR3 has 15 residues. The junction had 7 bases not matched to a gene; V was cut back by 5 bases and J by 3 bases. CDR3 nucleotides: TGTGCCATCAGTCCCGGGACAGGGGCCGGCTACGAGCAGTACTTC. This encodes CAISPGTGAGYEQYF.

This chain uses TRBV7-2 with TRBJ2-2; 8 bases are a match to TRBD1. The CDR3 is made up of 16 amino acids. Per the germline V gene, CDR1 is SGHTA and CDR2 is FQGNSA. The V and J ends lost 4 bases and 4 bases, in that order; junction bases with no gene match: 8. CDR3 sequence: CASSSNTGGSTGELFF. The DNA for the CDR3 is TGTGCCAGCAGCTCGAACACAGGGGGTAGCACCGGGGAGCTGTTTTTT.

This clonotype appeared a few times. This chain joins TRBV12-3 or TRBV12-4 and TRBJ2-3; 8 bases map to TRBD1. This CDR3 region has 15 residues. Unmatched junction bases numbered 5, after V lost 5 bases and J lost 1 base. The CDR3 nucleotides read TGTGCCAGCAGTACCAGACAGGGGCGCACAGATACGCAGTATTTT. Translating it yields CASSTRQGRTDTQYF.

This clonotype was recorded a few times. The chain employs TRBV28 and TRBJ2-5, with 7 bases lining up with TRBD2. Trimming took 5 bases from V and 5 from J; bases not matched to a gene: 11. Germline lookup yields CDR1 MDHEN and CDR2 SYDVKM. The CDR3 covers 15 residues. The CDR3, as DNA: TGTGCCAGCAGTCCAAGGGCTAGCGGTCCGGAGACCCAGTACTTC. Encoded protein: CASSPRASGPETQYF.

This clonotype appeared many times. The J gene is TRBJ2-1, the V gene TRBV5-1, with 9 bases identical to TRBD2. Germline V gene lookup returns CDR1 SGHRS and CDR2 YFSETQ. The CDR3 sequence is 16 residues long. Unmatched junction bases numbered 9, after V lost 3 bases and J lost 5 bases. In DNA, the CDR3 is TGCGCCAGCAGCTCTCGGGCAGCGGGAGGAGACAATGAGCAGTTCTTC. Its translation is CASSSRAAGGDNEQFF.

On this clonotype itself: Its ends do not fully match the called genes, so a read error is possible. The rearrangement links TRBV7-2 to TRBJ2-3; 10 nucleotides align to TRBD2. Germline V gives CDR1 SGHTA, CDR2 FQGNSA. There are 15 residues in the CDR3. CDR3 protein: CACRSSGGSTDTQYF. The CDR3 DNA is TGTGCCTGCAGATCTAGCGGGGGTAGCACAGATACGCAGTATTTT.

The gene calls are TRBV5-1 and TRBJ2-3, with D unclear. V lost 0 bases and J lost 4, with 12 bases in between. Germline values: CDR1 SGHRS, CDR2 YFSETQ. CDR3 length: 15 residues. CDR3 residues: CASSLDLGISDTQYF. CDR3 DNA sequence: TGCGCCAGCAGCTTGGATCTAGGTATCTCAGATACGCAGTATTTT.

This clonotype was found a few times. The chain employs TRBV7-2 and TRBJ2-7; D ambiguous. Trimming shortened V by 5 bases and J by 5 bases, and 19 bases separated the two germline ends. The CDR3 spans 15 residues. CDR1 is SGHTA, CDR2 FQGNSA, per germline. CDR3 sequence reads: CASSQQSWGLHEQYF. DNA for the CDR3: TGTGCCAGCAGCCAGCAGTCCTGGGGTCTCCACGAGCAGTACTTC.

The genes are TRBV28 and TRBJ1-5, with D perhaps TRBD1 (6 bases). Trimming took off 5 bases at V and 2 bases at J, with 13 bases between the two ends. The CDR3 loop spans 15 amino acids. Germline CDR1 reads MDHEN; CDR2 reads SYDVKM. CDR3 DNA sequence: TGTGCCAGCAGTCCCCAGGGGTACGGCAATCAGCCCCAGCATTTT. Amino acids: CASSPQGYGNQPQHF.

This clonotype was counted at least ten times. The rearrangement uses TRBV12-3 or TRBV12-4 and TRBJ1-5; TRBD1 aligns across 10 bases. The CDR3 contains 14 residues. Germline trimming cut 4 bases from V and 9 bases from J; bases unmatched to any gene: 6. CDR3 amino acids: CASSSGQGPRPQHF. DNA for the CDR3: TGTGCCAGCAGTTCGGGACAGGGGCCACGGCCCCAGCATTTT.

This clonotype has a count of ten or more. This chain joins TRBV3-1 and TRBJ1-6; D is perhaps TRBD1 (5 bases). This CDR3 has 13 amino acids. Germline V gene sequence: CDR1 LGHDT, CDR2 YNNKEL (reference sequence). Trimming removed 6 bases from V and 11 bases from J, with 14 bases in between. CDR3 region: CASSRDQPTPLHF. In DNA form, the CDR3 reads TGTGCCAGCAGTCGGGACCAGCCAACACCCCTCCACTTT.

This clonotype showed up just a few times. J is TRBJ2-7 and V is TRBV29-1; no firm D call. CDR3 length equals 13 residues. With 4 bases removed from V and 0 bases from J, the gap between germline ends came to 10 bases. Germline CDR1 reads SQVTM; CDR2 reads ANQGSEA. The CDR3 loop reads CSVVSDTSYEQYF. The CDR3 DNA is TGCAGCGTTGTTTCAGACACCTCCTACGAGCAGTACTTC.

This clonotype has more than one count but fewer than ten. The chain couples TRBV6-1 to TRBJ2-7; 8 bases fit TRBD2. Germline CDR1 MNHNS, CDR2 SASEGT. With 6 bases clipped from V and 5 bases from J, the junction kept 9 bases outside the gene matches. The CDR3 loop spans 14 amino acids. The chain's CDR3 is CASSPRGGTHEQYF. The CDR3 bases are TGTGCCAGCAGCCCTCGGGGGGGGACTCACGAGCAGTACTTC.

The sample holds many counts of this clonotype. The rearrangement links TRBV2 to TRBJ2-1, with TRBD2 matching 10 bases. V was clipped by 5 bases and J by 6 bases; unmatched bases: 19. CDR3 size: 19 residues. Germline V lookup: CDR1 SNHLY, CDR2 FYNNEI. CDR3 sequence reads: CASSFDSEPGLAVGNEQFF. CDR3 nucleotide sequence: TGTGCCAGCAGTTTTGATAGTGAGCCAGGACTAGCGGTGGGCAATGAGCAGTTCTTC.